Listed here are 25 T cell receptor beta chains from one sample, sequenced in a study of shared clonotypes between healthy human individuals. TCRdb's copy holds only in-frame clones and misses some; the assay was immunoSEQ multiplex PCR. The sample has about half a million clones, roughly 85% seen once. What was sequenced was PBMCs. These receptors all come from a middle-aged woman in good health. Some clones in this sample may be carry-over from other donors' samples.

J is TRBJ2-7 and V is TRBV7-8; D assignment may be TRBD1 or TRBD2 (5 bases each). Germline CDR1 reads SGHVS; CDR2 reads FQNEAQ. V lost 5 bases to trimming and J lost 4 bases, with 21 bases between them. The CDR3 is 16 amino acids. The CDR3 reads CASSTRAGTPDYEQYF. The CDR3 DNA follows: TGTGCCAGCAGCACCCGCGCTGGGACCCCAGATTACGAGCAGTACTTC.

The V gene is TRBV19, the J gene TRBJ2-5, with D perhaps TRBD1 (6 bases). The CDR3 sequence is 13 residues long. Germline V gene lookup returns CDR1 LNHDA and CDR2 SQIVND (reference sequence). Between the trimmed V and J ends, which lost 6 bases and 3 bases, there was a span of 11 bases. CDR3 bases: TGTGCCAGTAGAGGCAGGGGCGAAGAGACCCAGTACTTC. This sequence encodes CASRGRGEETQYF.

This clone came up once. The gene calls are TRBV30 and TRBJ1-5; D is undetermined. Between the trimmed V and J ends, which lost 3 bases and 3 bases, there was a span of 6 bases. The CDR3 contains 12 residues. Germline V gives CDR1 GTSNPN, CDR2 SVGIG (reference sequence). The CDR3 bases are TGTGCCTGGAGCTGCTCCAATCAGCCCCAGCATTTT. Amino acid sequence: CAWSCSNQPQHF.

Only a few counts were recorded for this clone. V is TRBV16 and J is TRBJ1-2, with D perhaps TRBD1 (6 bases). The CDR3 length is 14 residues. The germline V and J ends were trimmed by 2 bases and 8 bases, with 15 bases remaining between them. The germline V gene encodes CDR1 KGHSY and CDR2 FQNENV. Here the CDR3 reads CASSQRSTGNGYTF. CDR3 in DNA: TGTGCCAGCAGCCAACGGTCTACAGGGAACGGCTACACCTTC.

CDR3 amino acids: CASSQGSPGLAVRNEQFF. The CDR3 DNA is TGCGCCAGCAGCCAAGGGTCCCCGGGACTAGCGGTGAGAAATGAGCAGTTCTTC. V and J are TRBV4-1 and TRBJ2-1, with TRBD2 identical over 11 bases. The V segment lost 1 base and the J segment 7 bases; nucleotides outside the gene matches: 12. This CDR3 spans 18 amino acids. Per the germline V gene, CDR1 is MGHRA and CDR2 is YSYEKL.

The rearrangement uses TRBV19 and TRBJ1-1, with D unresolved. This CDR3 is 13 amino acids long. Trimming cost V 9 bases and J 0 bases, with 11 bases left between them. CDR1 is LNHDA and CDR2 is SQIVND in the germline V gene (reference sequence). This chain's CDR3 is CASSGRVNTEAFF. DNA for the CDR3: TGTGCCAGCTCAGGACGGGTGAACACTGAAGCTTTCTTT.

This rearrangement joins TRBV28 to TRBJ2-1; 7 bases agree with TRBD1. The CDR3 sequence is 13 residues long. Germline loops: CDR1 MDHEN, CDR2 SYDVKM. After removal of 5 bases from V and 6 bases from J, the junction contained 4 bases not matched to a gene. CDR3 in amino acids: CASSPRQGNEQFF. The CDR3 nucleotides read TGTGCCAGCAGTCCTCGACAGGGCAATGAGCAGTTCTTC.

CDR3 loop: CASSFRAGLGSGEKLFF. The CDR3 DNA is TGTGCCAGCAGTTTCAGGGCAGGGCTTGGGTCGGGCGAAAAACTGTTTTTT. The chain has TRBV28 and TRBJ1-4; possible D gene TRBD1, 5 bases. Germline loops: CDR1 MDHEN, CDR2 SYDVKM. Trimming stripped 3 bases from V and 8 bases from J, with 22 bases between. This CDR3 contains 17 residues.

This clone appeared once. This chain uses TRBV5-4 with TRBJ2-3; TRBD1 matches at 7 bases. Losses at the gene ends were 0 bases for V and 2 bases for J; bases not matched to a gene: 9. Per the germline V gene, CDR1 is SGHNT and CDR2 is YYREEE (reference sequence). The CDR3 runs to 17 residues. In DNA form, the CDR3 reads TGTGCCAGCAGCTTGGAAGGCACAGGGGCATACACAGATACGCAGTATTTT. Its translation is CASSLEGTGAYTDTQYF.

V is TRBV11-3 and J is TRBJ2-3; D may be TRBD1 or TRBD2 (5 bases each). Germline CDR1 is SGHNT and CDR2 is YENEEA. The CDR3 has 15 residues. The V end was cut by 5 bases, the J end by 3 bases, with 15 bases between. This chain's CDR3 is CASSPDRDETDTQYF. For the CDR3, the DNA is TGTGCCAGCAGCCCCGACCGGGACGAGACAGATACGCAGTATTTT.

As for this clone: The same CDR3 can be traced to other DNA sequences in this sample. V gene TRBV20-1 combines with J gene TRBJ2-1; D unresolved. Trimming took off 2 bases at V and 5 bases at J, with 1 base between the two ends. Per the germline V gene, CDR1 is DFQATT and CDR2 is SNEGSKA (reference sequence). This CDR3 is 10 amino acids long. CDR3 sequence reads: CSARNNEQFF. DNA for the CDR3: TGCAGTGCTAGAAACAATGAGCAGTTCTTC.

V gene TRBV7-2 combines with J gene TRBJ1-4, with D unresolved. The germline CDR1 and CDR2 sequences are SGHTA and FQGNSA. V gave up 1 base and J gave up 0 bases, with 9 bases separating them. The CDR3 loop spans 16 amino acids. The CDR3 nucleotides read TGTGCCAGCAGCTTAGTGCCAGCCGCAACTAATGAAAAACTGTTTTTT. Translation: CASSLVPAATNEKLFF.

J is TRBJ2-2 and V is TRBV11-1, with no clear D. The V end was cut by 7 bases, the J end by 4 bases, with 13 bases between. The CDR3 is 14 residues long. The germline gives CDR1 SGHAT, CDR2 FQDESV (reference sequence). CDR3 nucleotide sequence: TGTGCCAGCACCCCCGGCGGCCCCACCGGGGAGCTGTTTTTT. It is translated as CASTPGGPTGELFF.

The CDR3 protein is CASSLDNSPTEAFF. The DNA for the CDR3 is TGCGCCAGCAGCCTAGATAACAGCCCCACTGAAGCTTTCTTT. The chain joins TRBV5-1 to TRBJ1-1, with D uncertain. The CDR3 sequence is 14 residues long. Between the trimmed V and J ends, which lost 4 bases and 4 bases, there was a span of 14 bases. CDR1 SGHRS and CDR2 YFSETQ come from the germline V gene.

V usage is TRBV28 and J usage is TRBJ2-5; D is uncertain. V was clipped by 1 base and J by 4 bases, with 7 bases between them. Germline V lookup: CDR1 MDHEN, CDR2 SYDVKM. This CDR3 is built from 13 residues. The CDR3 protein is CASSLLGIETQYF. In DNA form, the CDR3 reads TGTGCCAGCAGTTTATTGGGGATAGAGACCCAGTACTTC.

This chain connects TRBV29-1 to TRBJ2-7; TRBD1 matches at 12 bases. The V gene end was trimmed by 6 bases and the J gene end by 6 bases; junction bases not matched to a gene: 6. This CDR3 has 13 amino acids. The germline gives CDR1 SQVTM, CDR2 ANQGSEA. As DNA, the CDR3 is TGCAGCGTCGCCGGGACAGGGGGCGCCGAGCAGTACTTC. Protein: CSVAGTGGAEQYF.

The genes are TRBV5-8 and TRBJ2-7; no definite D call. The CDR3 loop spans 11 amino acids. Looked up from germline, CDR1 is SGHTS and CDR2 is YDEGEE. V dropped 4 bases and J dropped 2 bases, with 4 bases sitting between them. CDR3: CASSLTYEQYF. In DNA, the CDR3 is TGTGCCAGCAGCCTGACCTACGAGCAGTACTTC.

The chain combines TRBV5-1 with TRBJ2-1; D is possibly TRBD1 (5 bases). Germline lookup yields CDR1 SGHRS and CDR2 YFSETQ. Trimming shortened V by 4 bases and J by 4 bases, and 9 bases separated the two germline ends. The CDR3 length is 13 residues. For the CDR3, the DNA is TGCGCCAGCAGCGTCGACAGTTACAATGAGCAGTTCTTC. As protein: CASSVDSYNEQFF.

The chain links TRBV14 to TRBJ2-5; D is ambiguous. This CDR3 spans 13 amino acids. V was cut by 4 bases and J by 2 bases, with 8 bases left in between. The germline gives CDR1 SGHDN, CDR2 FVKESK. Here the CDR3 reads CASSLVDQETQYF. The CDR3 DNA reads as TGTGCCAGCAGCCTCGTGGATCAAGAGACCCAGTACTTC.

This clone was seen only a few times. The chain uses TRBV10-3 and TRBJ1-1, with no clear D. Germline V gives CDR1 ENHRY, CDR2 SYGVKD. There are 12 residues in the CDR3. V was trimmed by 6 bases and J by 3 bases, leaving 8 bases between them. CDR3: CAISLDHTEAFF. The CDR3 bases are TGTGCCATCAGCCTAGACCACACTGAAGCTTTCTTT.

The V call is TRBV6-5, the J call TRBJ1-4, with a possible D match to TRBD1 (6 bases). Trimming left V 5 bases short and J 0 bases short, with 10 bases between. The CDR3 runs to 15 residues. The germline V gene encodes CDR1 MNHEY and CDR2 SVGAGI. CDR3 DNA sequence: TGTGCCAGCAGTGCGACAGGCGCAACTAATGAAAAACTGTTTTTT. It translates to CASSATGATNEKLFF.

The V call is TRBV27, the J call TRBJ1-1, with 10 bases aligning to TRBD1. The CDR3 totals 18 residues. Trimming cost V 5 bases and J 0 bases; bases outside gene matches: 12. Germline V CDR1 and CDR2: MNHEY, SMNVEV (reference sequence). For the CDR3, the DNA is TGTGCCAGCAGTGATACCGGGACAGGGGCAGGTTTGAACACTGAAGCTTTCTTT. Protein product: CASSDTGTGAGLNTEAFF.

The CDR3 sequence is CASSFSSSYNEQFF. CDR3 in DNA: TGTGCCAGCAGCTTTTCAAGTTCCTACAATGAGCAGTTCTTC. V is TRBV5-4 and J is TRBJ2-1; D is ambiguous. CDR1 SGHNT and CDR2 YYREEE come from the germline V gene (reference sequence). CDR3 length equals 14 residues. V dropped 2 bases and J dropped 1 base, with 7 bases sitting between them.

V and J are TRBV7-8 and TRBJ2-7, with D unresolved. Trimming took 2 bases from V and 2 from J, leaving 13 bases between them. Germline V gives CDR1 SGHVS, CDR2 FQNEAQ. CDR3 length: 15 residues. CDR3 amino acids: CASSLSASRAYEQYF. CDR3 nucleotide sequence: TGTGCCAGCAGCTTATCAGCGTCCCGGGCCTACGAGCAGTACTTC.

The chain combines TRBV5-1 with TRBJ1-2; D ambiguous. The CDR3 is 13 residues long. CDR1 SGHRS and CDR2 YFSETQ come from the germline V gene. The germline V and J ends were trimmed by 2 bases and 4 bases, with 9 bases remaining between them. This CDR3 reads CASSFEGGYGYTF. CDR3 in DNA: TGCGCCAGCAGCTTTGAGGGCGGCTATGGCTACACCTTC.